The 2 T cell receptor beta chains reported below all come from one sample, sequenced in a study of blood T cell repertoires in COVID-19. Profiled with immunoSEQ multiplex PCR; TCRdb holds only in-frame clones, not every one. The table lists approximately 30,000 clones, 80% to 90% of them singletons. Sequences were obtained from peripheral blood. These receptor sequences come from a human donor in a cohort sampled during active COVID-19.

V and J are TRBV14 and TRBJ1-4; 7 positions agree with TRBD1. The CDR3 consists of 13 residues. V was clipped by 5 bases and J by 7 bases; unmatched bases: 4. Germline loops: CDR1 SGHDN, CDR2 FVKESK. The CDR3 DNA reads TGTGCCAGCAGCAGGGGGCGATTTGAAAAACTGTTTTTT. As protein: CASSRGRFEKLFF.

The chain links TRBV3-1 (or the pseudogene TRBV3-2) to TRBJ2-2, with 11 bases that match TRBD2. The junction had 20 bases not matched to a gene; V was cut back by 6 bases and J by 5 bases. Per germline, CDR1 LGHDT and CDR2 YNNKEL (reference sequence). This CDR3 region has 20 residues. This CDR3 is CASSTATSGAYGVSTGELFF. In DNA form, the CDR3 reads TGTGCCAGCAGTACAGCGACTAGCGGGGCCTACGGAGTGTCAACCGGGGAGCTGTTTTTT.